A single T cell receptor beta chain is shown here with its context. Its target is not known. The length of the CDR3 is 16 residues. Germline CDR1 and CDR2: MNHNS and SASEGT. V was trimmed by 2 bases and J by 9 bases, leaving 20 bases between them. The sample belongs to a study of T cell responses to AZD1222 COVID-19 vaccine. Findings of the study overall: Within unmutated variant regions lay the reported targets of nearly half of spike-specific TCRs.

Method: immunoSEQ multiplex PCR; TCRdb's copy keeps in-frame clones and lacks some. Altogether 85,000 to 90,000 clones are present, around 91% being singletons, with the ten largest covering 5.2%. Sequencing was performed on peripheral blood, taken on day 0 of MenACWY control vaccination. The origin of this receptor is an adult in good health. The genes are TRBV6-1 and TRBJ1-5; D gene ambiguous. The CDR3 here is CASSERGDLHYWPQHF. Written as DNA, the CDR3 is TGTGCCAGCAGTGAAAGAGGAGACCTACACTATTGGCCCCAGCATTTT.